This is a list of T cell receptor beta chains from one sample in a study of blood T cell repertoires in COVID-19. TCRdb's table, derived via immunoSEQ multiplex PCR, lists solely in-frame clones and lacks some. The table records 350,000 or so clones, approximately 89% of them present only once. Sequenced input: peripheral blood. The origin of the receptors is a woman aged 55-69 years with COVID-19, enrolled during active disease. The CDR3 runs from the conserved cysteine through the conserved F or W. The order of the fields is clone size, J gene, D gene, V gene, CDR3 protein, CDR3 DNA. A D gene is named only where the DNA matches it firmly. Clone size is not always given. Where it is, it says once, few, many or a class for expanded clones.

clone_size: once; j_call: TRBJ2-7; d_call: TRBD2; v_call: TRBV5-4; cdr3_aa: CASSLGLAGRSYEQYF; cdr3_nt: TGTGCCAGCAGCTTGGGGCTAGCGGGGCGATCCTACGAGCAGTACTTC
clone_size: -; j_call: TRBJ2-5; d_call: TRBD2; v_call: TRBV11-1; cdr3_aa: CASSLIWRGGGETQYF; cdr3_nt: TGTGCCAGCAGCTTAATTTGGCGGGGGGGAGGTGAGACCCAGTACTTC
clone_size: -; j_call: TRBJ2-7; d_call: -; v_call: TRBV19; cdr3_aa: CASSIVASYEQYF; cdr3_nt: TGTGCCAGTAGTATAGTGGCCAGCTACGAGCAGTACTTC
clone_size: -; j_call: TRBJ1-6; d_call: -; v_call: TRBV19; cdr3_aa: CASSPEGGSPLHF; cdr3_nt: TGTGCCAGTTCCCCAGAGGGCGGTTCACCCCTCCACTTT
clone_size: -; j_call: TRBJ1-2; d_call: -; v_call: TRBV21-1; cdr3_aa: CASSSSDSQVSNYGYTF; cdr3_nt: TGTGCCAGCAGCTCTTCGGACAGCCAAGTCTCTAACTATGGCTACACCTTC
clone_size: once; j_call: TRBJ1-2; d_call: TRBD1; v_call: TRBV19; cdr3_aa: CASSIPQGAWVSNGYTF; cdr3_nt: TGTGCCAGTAGTATCCCACAGGGGGCCTGGGTGTCAAATGGCTACACCTTC
clone_size: -; j_call: TRBJ1-1; d_call: -; v_call: TRBV5-1; cdr3_aa: CASSLRGRTEAFF; cdr3_nt: TGCGCCAGCAGCTTGAGGGGAAGGACTGAAGCTTTCTTT
clone_size: -; j_call: TRBJ1-4; d_call: -; v_call: TRBV18; cdr3_aa: CASSSTWTPSEKLFF; cdr3_nt: TGTGCCAGCTCATCCACCTGGACACCGAGTGAAAAACTGTTTTTT
clone_size: -; j_call: TRBJ1-1; d_call: TRBD1; v_call: TRBV4-1; cdr3_aa: CASSLRTGGMNTEAFF; cdr3_nt: TGCGCCAGCAGCCTTCGGACAGGGGGGATGAACACTGAAGCTTTCTTT
clone_size: -; j_call: TRBJ2-1; d_call: TRBD2; v_call: TRBV11-3; cdr3_aa: CASSLESRGGMDEQFF; cdr3_nt: TGTGCCAGCAGCTTAGAATCCCGGGGGGGCATGGATGAGCAGTTCTTC
clone_size: -; j_call: TRBJ1-4; d_call: -; v_call: TRBV2; cdr3_aa: CASSKEYNEKLFF; cdr3_nt: TGTGCCAGCAGTAAGGAGTATAATGAAAAACTGTTTTTT
clone_size: -; j_call: TRBJ1-5; d_call: -; v_call: TRBV20-1; cdr3_aa: CSARIYQPQHF; cdr3_nt: TGCAGTGCTAGAATCTATCAGCCCCAGCATTTT
clone_size: -; j_call: TRBJ2-7; d_call: TRBD1; v_call: TRBV5-6; cdr3_aa: CASSLIDRGPEQYF; cdr3_nt: TGTGCCAGCAGCTTGATCGACAGGGGGCCCGAGCAGTACTTC
clone_size: once; j_call: TRBJ1-2; d_call: TRBD1; v_call: TRBV28; cdr3_aa: CASIQGGQVKHGYTF; cdr3_nt: TGTGCCAGCATCCAAGGGGGACAGGTAAAACATGGCTACACCTTC
clone_size: -; j_call: TRBJ1-2; d_call: -; v_call: TRBV5-5; cdr3_aa: CASSFPAGGGYTF; cdr3_nt: TGTGCCAGCAGCTTCCCAGCGGGAGGTGGCTACACCTTC
clone_size: -; j_call: TRBJ2-7; d_call: TRBD1; v_call: TRBV4-1; cdr3_aa: CASSQVGPGQGNYEQYF; cdr3_nt: TGCGCCAGCAGCCAAGTCGGGCCGGGACAGGGTAATTACGAGCAGTACTTC
clone_size: once; j_call: TRBJ1-6; d_call: TRBD1; v_call: TRBV10-3; cdr3_aa: CAISEPGTGASPLHF; cdr3_nt: TGTGCCATCAGTGAGCCCGGGACAGGGGCCTCACCCCTCCACTTT
clone_size: -; j_call: TRBJ1-3; d_call: -; v_call: TRBV6-1; cdr3_aa: CASSAYRQASSGNTIYF; cdr3_nt: TGTGCCAGCAGTGCATATCGACAGGCGAGCTCTGGAAACACCATATATTTT
clone_size: once; j_call: TRBJ2-5; d_call: TRBD1; v_call: TRBV19; cdr3_aa: CASQLHRDSQETQYF; cdr3_nt: TGTGCCAGTCAACTCCACCGGGACAGCCAAGAGACCCAGTACTTC
clone_size: -; j_call: TRBJ2-7; d_call: -; v_call: TRBV27; cdr3_aa: CATHRAGEQYF; cdr3_nt: TGTGCCACACACAGGGCTGGGGAGCAGTACTTC
clone_size: -; j_call: TRBJ1-6; d_call: -; v_call: TRBV7-3; cdr3_aa: CASSLMRDSPLHF; cdr3_nt: TGTGCCAGCAGCTTAATGCGGGATTCACCCCTCCACTTT
clone_size: -; j_call: TRBJ1-2; d_call: -; v_call: TRBV28; cdr3_aa: CASSQLGDSLRRGYTF; cdr3_nt: TGTGCCAGCAGCCAGCTTGGGGACTCCCTCCGGCGTGGCTACACCTTC
clone_size: -; j_call: TRBJ2-1; d_call: TRBD2; v_call: TRBV24-1; cdr3_aa: CATSTSGGYNEQFF; cdr3_nt: TGTGCCACCAGTACGAGCGGGGGATACAATGAGCAGTTCTTC
clone_size: -; j_call: TRBJ1-5; d_call: TRBD1; v_call: TRBV7-3; cdr3_aa: CASSSWTGDFNQPQHF; cdr3_nt: TGTGCCAGCAGCTCGTGGACAGGCGACTTTAATCAGCCCCAGCATTTT
clone_size: -; j_call: TRBJ1-2; d_call: -; v_call: TRBV7-2; cdr3_aa: CASSFNDGYTF; cdr3_nt: TGTGCCAGCAGCTTCAATGATGGCTACACCTTC
clone_size: -; j_call: TRBJ2-7; d_call: TRBD1; v_call: TRBV2; cdr3_aa: CASSVDRGNSPEQYF; cdr3_nt: TGTGCCAGCAGCGTTGACAGGGGGAATTCCCCCGAGCAGTACTTC
clone_size: -; j_call: TRBJ2-3; d_call: -; v_call: TRBV6-1; cdr3_aa: CASSGRGFSFLTDTQYF; cdr3_nt: TGTGCCAGCAGTGGTCGAGGTTTTTCTTTTCTCACAGATACGCAGTATTTT
clone_size: -; j_call: TRBJ2-5; d_call: TRBD1; v_call: TRBV15; cdr3_aa: CATSRVGDRNMETQYF; cdr3_nt: TGTGCCACCAGCAGAGTAGGGGACAGGAATATGGAGACCCAGTACTTC
clone_size: -; j_call: TRBJ2-4; d_call: -; v_call: TRBV19; cdr3_aa: CASSIEGAQRPVAKNIQYF; cdr3_nt: TGTGCCAGTAGTATAGAGGGGGCGCAGAGACCTGTAGCCAAAAACATTCAGTACTTC
clone_size: -; j_call: TRBJ2-3; d_call: -; v_call: TRBV7-3; cdr3_aa: CASSLSPPITDTQYF; cdr3_nt: TGTGCCAGCAGCTTATCTCCTCCTATCACGGATACGCAGTATTTT
clone_size: -; j_call: TRBJ2-3; d_call: TRBD1; v_call: TRBV29-1; cdr3_aa: CSVEDPMIGTGGTDTQYF; cdr3_nt: TGCAGCGTTGAAGACCCTATGATAGGGACAGGGGGTACAGATACGCAGTATTTT
clone_size: -; j_call: TRBJ1-2; d_call: -; v_call: TRBV10-3; cdr3_aa: CAISESRPYYGYTF; cdr3_nt: TGTGCCATCAGTGAGTCGCGCCCATACTATGGCTACACCTTC
clone_size: once; j_call: TRBJ1-1; d_call: -; v_call: TRBV4-1; cdr3_aa: CASSQGQKNTEAFF; cdr3_nt: TGCGCCAGCAGCCAAGGACAGAAGAACACTGAAGCTTTCTTT
clone_size: few; j_call: TRBJ2-2; d_call: TRBD1; v_call: TRBV7-2; cdr3_aa: CASSLVRGQGGGELFF; cdr3_nt: TGTGCCAGCAGCTTAGTCCGGGGACAGGGGGGCGGGGAGCTGTTTTTT
clone_size: -; j_call: TRBJ1-5; d_call: TRBD1; v_call: TRBV19; cdr3_aa: CASSKTTGGNNQPQHF; cdr3_nt: TGTGCCAGTAGTAAGACGACAGGGGGAAACAATCAGCCCCAGCATTTT
clone_size: -; j_call: TRBJ2-7; d_call: -; v_call: TRBV19; cdr3_aa: CASQGSTREQYF; cdr3_nt: TGTGCCAGCCAGGGATCAACACGGGAGCAGTACTTC
clone_size: -; j_call: TRBJ2-5; d_call: TRBD2; v_call: TRBV19; cdr3_aa: CASSPAGLAGQETQYF; cdr3_nt: TGTGCCAGTAGTCCCGCCGGACTAGCGGGACAAGAGACCCAGTACTTC
clone_size: -; j_call: TRBJ1-2; d_call: TRBD1; v_call: TRBV6-1; cdr3_aa: CASSAPRGPRGSYGYTF; cdr3_nt: TGTGCCAGCAGTGCCCCGAGGGGGCCGAGGGGGAGCTATGGCTACACCTTC
clone_size: -; j_call: TRBJ1-2; d_call: -; v_call: TRBV5-1; cdr3_aa: CASSLGLDSFYGYTF; cdr3_nt: TGCGCCAGCAGCTTGGGCTTGGACAGCTTCTATGGCTACACCTTC
clone_size: -; j_call: TRBJ1-1; d_call: -; v_call: TRBV5-1; cdr3_aa: CASSLGHRNTEAFF; cdr3_nt: TGCGCCAGCAGCTTGGGACATAGGAACACTGAAGCTTTCTTT
clone_size: -; j_call: TRBJ2-4; d_call: -; v_call: TRBV5-4; cdr3_aa: CASSSAVQGGIQYF; cdr3_nt: TGTGCCAGCAGCTCCGCGGTCCAGGGTGGCATTCAGTACTTC
clone_size: -; j_call: TRBJ2-1; d_call: TRBD2; v_call: TRBV7-2; cdr3_aa: CASSPGTSGWYNEQFF; cdr3_nt: TGTGCCAGCAGCCCGGGGACTAGCGGGTGGTACAATGAGCAGTTCTTC
clone_size: -; j_call: TRBJ1-1; d_call: TRBD1; v_call: TRBV28; cdr3_aa: CASSSSGTGNTEAFF; cdr3_nt: TGTGCCAGCAGTTCTTCCGGGACAGGGAACACTGAAGCTTTCTTT
clone_size: -; j_call: TRBJ2-7; d_call: -; v_call: TRBV7-3; cdr3_aa: CASSFPGGPQYF; cdr3_nt: TGTGCCAGCAGCTTCCCCGGGGGGCCCCAGTACTTC
clone_size: -; j_call: TRBJ2-7; d_call: -; v_call: TRBV10-3; cdr3_aa: CTTPPGEQYF; cdr3_nt: TGTACTACCCCCCCGGGGGAGCAGTACTTC
clone_size: few; j_call: TRBJ2-5; d_call: -; v_call: TRBV4-2; cdr3_aa: CASSQELVRETQYF; cdr3_nt: TGTGCCAGCAGCCAAGAACTAGTACGAGAGACCCAGTACTTC
clone_size: -; j_call: TRBJ2-5; d_call: -; v_call: TRBV5-1; cdr3_aa: CASSPGLFQETQYF; cdr3_nt: TGCGCCAGCAGCCCGGGACTCTTTCAAGAGACCCAGTACTTC
clone_size: -; j_call: TRBJ2-3; d_call: TRBD2; v_call: TRBV9; cdr3_aa: CASSVETLAGGTDTQYF; cdr3_nt: TGTGCCAGCAGCGTAGAAACGTTAGCGGGAGGCACAGATACGCAGTATTTT
clone_size: -; j_call: TRBJ1-6; d_call: TRBD1; v_call: TRBV6-2/TRBV6-3; cdr3_aa: CASSYQTGVEGSPLHF; cdr3_nt: TGTGCCAGCAGTTACCAGACAGGGGTGGAAGGATCACCCCTCCACTTT
clone_size: -; j_call: TRBJ1-6; d_call: TRBD1; v_call: TRBV11-1; cdr3_aa: CANQDRGNSPLHF; cdr3_nt: TGTGCCAACCAGGACAGGGGTAATTCACCCCTCCACTTT
clone_size: -; j_call: TRBJ1-5; d_call: -; v_call: TRBV9; cdr3_aa: CASSVGEGNQPQHF; cdr3_nt: TGTGCCAGCAGCGTAGGGGAGGGCAATCAGCCCCAGCATTTT
clone_size: -; j_call: TRBJ2-3; d_call: -; v_call: TRBV12-3/TRBV12-4; cdr3_aa: CASSFVQGTQYF; cdr3_nt: TGTGCCAGCAGTTTTGTGCAGGGTACGCAGTATTTT
clone_size: -; j_call: TRBJ1-1; d_call: -; v_call: TRBV19; cdr3_aa: CASIGGGGLDTEAFF; cdr3_nt: TGTGCCAGTATCGGAGGGGGGGGCCTGGACACTGAAGCTTTCTTT
clone_size: once; j_call: TRBJ1-2; d_call: -; v_call: TRBV27; cdr3_aa: CASSFRGAVGYTF; cdr3_nt: TGTGCCAGCAGTTTTCGGGGGGCGGTAGGCTACACCTTC
clone_size: -; j_call: TRBJ2-3; d_call: TRBD2; v_call: TRBV5-5; cdr3_aa: CASTMDRRGGSDTQYF; cdr3_nt: TGTGCCAGCACCATGGACAGGCGGGGGGGCTCTGATACGCAGTATTTT
clone_size: -; j_call: TRBJ1-5; d_call: -; v_call: TRBV2; cdr3_aa: CASSEVGQGNQPQHF; cdr3_nt: TGTGCCAGCAGTGAAGTTGGGCAGGGTAATCAGCCCCAGCATTTT
clone_size: -; j_call: TRBJ2-1; d_call: TRBD2; v_call: TRBV6-5; cdr3_aa: CASSLGLAGGYNEQFF; cdr3_nt: TGTGCCAGCAGTTTAGGACTAGCGGGGGGATACAATGAGCAGTTCTTC
clone_size: -; j_call: TRBJ2-1; d_call: -; v_call: TRBV5-1; cdr3_aa: CASSELGNSYNEQFF; cdr3_nt: TGCGCCAGCAGCGAACTAGGGAATTCCTACAATGAGCAGTTCTTC
clone_size: -; j_call: TRBJ1-2; d_call: -; v_call: TRBV12-3/TRBV12-4; cdr3_aa: CASSLLASTTF; cdr3_nt: TGTGCCAGCAGTTTATTGGCCTCCACAACCTTC